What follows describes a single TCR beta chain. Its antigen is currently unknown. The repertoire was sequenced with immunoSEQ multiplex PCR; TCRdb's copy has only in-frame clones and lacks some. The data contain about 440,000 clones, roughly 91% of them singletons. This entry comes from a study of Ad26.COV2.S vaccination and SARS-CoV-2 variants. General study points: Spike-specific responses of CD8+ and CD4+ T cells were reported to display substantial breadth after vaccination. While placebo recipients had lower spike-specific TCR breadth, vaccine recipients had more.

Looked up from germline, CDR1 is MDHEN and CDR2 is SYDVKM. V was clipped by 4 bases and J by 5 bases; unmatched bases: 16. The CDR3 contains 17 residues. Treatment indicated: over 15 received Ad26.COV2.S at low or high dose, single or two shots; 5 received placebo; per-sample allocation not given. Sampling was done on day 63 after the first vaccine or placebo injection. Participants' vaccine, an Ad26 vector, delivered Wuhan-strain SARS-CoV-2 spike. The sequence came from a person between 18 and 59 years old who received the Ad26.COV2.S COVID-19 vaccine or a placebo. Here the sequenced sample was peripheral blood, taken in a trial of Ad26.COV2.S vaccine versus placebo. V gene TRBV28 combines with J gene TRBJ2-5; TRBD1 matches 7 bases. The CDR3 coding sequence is TGTGCCAGCAGTTCAACAGGGGAGCGCGGCTTGGATGAGACCCAGTACTTC. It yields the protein CASSSTGERGLDETQYF. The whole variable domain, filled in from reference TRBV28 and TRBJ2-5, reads DVKVTQSSRYLVKRTGEKVFLECVQDMDHENMFWYRQDPGLGLRLIYFSYDVKMKEKGDIPEGYSVSREKKERFSLILESASTNQTSMYLCASSSTGERGLDETQYFGPGTRLLVL.